A single sample gave rise to the 15 T cell receptor beta chains below, sequenced in a study of T cell responses to AZD1222 COVID-19 vaccine. Sequencing was performed with immunoSEQ multiplex PCR; in TCRdb, only in-frame clones are kept and a portion is missing. The sample includes some 130,000 clones, over 75% seen only once; the top ten take 6.9%. The sample consisted of peripheral blood, taken on day 0 of AZD1222 vaccination. The origin of the receptors is an adult in good health.

V and J are TRBV6-5 and TRBJ1-2; D unclear. Germline values: CDR1 MNHEY, CDR2 SVGAGI. V dropped 6 bases and J dropped 4 bases, with 12 bases sitting between them. This CDR3 is 13 amino acids long. The CDR3: CASSPGWGYGYTF. The DNA of the CDR3 is TGTGCCAGCAGCCCCGGATGGGGCTATGGCTACACCTTC.

The J gene is TRBJ1-1, the V gene TRBV6-2 or TRBV6-3, with D perhaps TRBD1 (6 bases). This CDR3 has 14 amino acids. Trimming shortened V by 2 bases and J by 3 bases, and 10 bases separated the two germline ends. Germline V gene data show CDR1 as MNHEY and CDR2 as SVGEGT. CDR3 protein: CASSYGGPDTEAFF. CDR3 nucleotide sequence: TGTGCCAGCAGTTACGGGGGGCCCGACACTGAAGCTTTCTTT.

This sequence joins TRBV4-1 and TRBJ2-7; 7 bases are a match to TRBD2. CDR3 length equals 12 residues. The V segment lost 3 bases and the J segment 7 bases; nucleotides outside the gene matches: 3. Looked up from germline, CDR1 is MGHRA and CDR2 is YSYEKL. Written as DNA, the CDR3 is TGCGCCAGCAGCCAGGGGGGGAGGGAGCAGTACTTC. Residues: CASSQGGREQYF.

The V call is TRBV25-1, the J call TRBJ2-3; 9 bases are shared with TRBD1. From germline, CDR1 is MGHDK and CDR2 SYGVNS. The CDR3 runs to 14 residues. Losses at the gene ends were 7 bases for V and 2 bases for J; bases not matched to a gene: 4. The CDR3 spells CASTGTGITDTQYF. The CDR3 DNA reads TGTGCCAGCACTGGGACAGGGATCACAGATACGCAGTATTTT.

This rearrangement joins TRBV7-2 to TRBJ1-5, with 8 bases identical to TRBD1. The CDR3 totals 15 residues. Germline V gene sequence: CDR1 SGHTA, CDR2 FQGNSA. The trim removed 2 bases at V and 0 bases at J, leaving 0 bases unmatched. In DNA, the CDR3 is TGTGCCAGCAGCTTAACAGGGGGTAGCAATCAGCCCCAGCATTTT. Residues: CASSLTGGSNQPQHF.

The chain recombines TRBV6-5 with TRBJ1-4; D not resolved. The CDR3 totals 14 residues. V lost 2 bases, J lost 5 bases, and 9 bases lay in between. From germline, CDR1 is MNHEY and CDR2 SVGAGI. The CDR3 DNA follows: TGTGCCAGCAGTTACCGTACGGGCAATGAAAAACTGTTTTTT. This gives the protein CASSYRTGNEKLFF.

The chain is built from TRBV9 and TRBJ1-1; D uncertain. V lost 3 bases and J 8 bases, leaving 20 bases between the germline ends. This CDR3 is 15 amino acids long. The germline V gene has CDR1 SGDLS and CDR2 YYNGEE. CDR3 DNA sequence: TGTGCCAGCAGCGAACAGACGGTCCCCGGATTGGAAGCTTTCTTT. Protein product: CASSEQTVPGLEAFF.

The rearrangement links TRBV3-1 (or the pseudogene TRBV3-2) to TRBJ2-5; D remains unclear. The CDR3 covers 13 residues. Germline V gives CDR1 LGHDT, CDR2 YNNKEL (reference sequence). V was cut by 1 base and J by 2 bases, with 5 bases left in between. For the CDR3, the DNA is TGTGCCAGCAGCCAAGCCGGGCAAGAGACCCAGTACTTC. It is translated as CASSQAGQETQYF.

This sequence joins TRBV2 and TRBJ1-4; 11 nucleotides align to TRBD1. The CDR3 loop spans 13 amino acids. From germline, CDR1 is SNHLY and CDR2 FYNNEI. The junction had 2 bases not matched to a gene; V was cut back by 6 bases and J by 8 bases. DNA for the CDR3: TGTGCCAGCAGGGACAGGGGGCTCGAAAAACTGTTTTTT. Translating gives CASRDRGLEKLFF.

The V call is TRBV19, the J call TRBJ2-2, with TRBD1 matching over 8 bases. CDR3 size: 14 residues. Germline values: CDR1 LNHDA, CDR2 SQIVND (reference sequence). V shed 3 bases, J shed 5 bases, and the junction held 2 bases outside the gene matches. The CDR3 coding sequence is TGTGCCAGTAGTATCAGGGGGCGGACCGGGGAGCTGTTTTTT. Encoded protein: CASSIRGRTGELFF.

This clone was detected only once. This chain joins TRBV2 and TRBJ1-5; D is unclear. The CDR3 covers 16 residues. Trimming took 4 bases from V and 0 from J, leaving 13 bases between them. Germline-derived CDR1 and CDR2 are SNHLY and FYNNEI. This chain's CDR3 is CASSGRAGDSNQPQHF. The CDR3 DNA sequence: TGTGCCAGCAGTGGTCGTGCAGGAGATAGCAATCAGCCCCAGCATTTT.

V gene TRBV2 combines with J gene TRBJ1-2, with D possibly TRBD1 on 5 matching bases. CDR1 SNHLY and CDR2 FYNNEI come from the germline V gene. V dropped 3 bases and J dropped 5 bases, with 10 bases sitting between them. The CDR3 is 13 amino acids. CDR3 coding DNA: TGTGCCAGCAGTGAGGGGACGGAATATGGCTACACCTTC. It is translated as CASSEGTEYGYTF.

This clone was picked up one time. The chain uses TRBV28 and TRBJ1-1; maybe TRBD1 (6 bases). Germline lookup yields CDR1 MDHEN and CDR2 SYDVKM. V was shortened by 6 bases and J by 1 base, with 12 bases between the two germline ends. The CDR3 loop spans 14 amino acids. CDR3: CASRIGTPNTEAFF. CDR3 coding DNA: TGTGCCAGCAGAATTGGGACACCGAACACTGAAGCTTTCTTT. Based on the CDR3 plus reference TRBV28 and TRBJ1-1, the full variable domain is DVKVTQSSRYLVKRTGEKVFLECVQDMDHENMFWYRQDPGLGLRLIYFSYDVKMKEKGDIPEGYSVSREKKERFSLILESASTNQTSMYLCASRIGTPNTEAFFGQGTRLTVV.

The chain carries TRBV28 and TRBJ1-5; the D gene is possibly TRBD1 (6 bases). The CDR3 has 15 residues. CDR1 is MDHEN and CDR2 is SYDVKM in the germline V gene. V was pared by 7 bases and J by 4 bases, with 17 bases between. In nucleotides, the CDR3 is TGTGCCAGCACCCTAGCGGACAGATATAATCAGCCCCAGCATTTT. Protein sequence: CASTLADRYNQPQHF.

The rearrangement links TRBV5-1 to TRBJ1-1, with D unclear. V was shortened by 4 bases and J by 5 bases, with 9 bases between the two germline ends. Germline CDR1 is SGHRS and CDR2 is YFSETQ. The CDR3 runs to 12 residues. CDR3 in DNA: TGCGCCAGCAGCCACGGGTGGACTGAAGCTTTCTTT. Its protein product is CASSHGWTEAFF.